Shown below are 13 T cell receptor beta chains from a single sample sequenced in a study of T cells in Graves' hyperthyroidism and ophthalmopathy. The source material, RNA transcripts, was used to amplify TCR beta CDR3 regions. Initially, a first-round RT-PCR of the TCR CDR3 employed the HTBI primer set. A single record per CDR3 protein comes from TCRdb applying MiXCR to the multiplex PCR reads. The sample gives about 620,000 distinct CDR3 sequences, about 17% of which show up once; around 4% is in the top ten. Sequenced: blood. These receptors all stem from a woman aged 25 to 39 with Graves' hyperthyroidism.

The chain joins TRBV5-1 to TRBJ2-6; D gene uncertain. Trimming took off 4 bases at V and 2 bases at J, with 10 bases between the two ends. Germline V gene lookup returns CDR1 SGHRS and CDR2 YFSETQ. This CDR3 is built from 15 residues. This CDR3 is CASSQNGAGANVLTF. DNA of the CDR3: TGCGCCAGCAGCCAAAACGGAGCTGGGGCCAACGTCCTGACTTTC.

This clonotype has just a few counts. The genes are TRBV6-2 or TRBV6-3 and TRBJ2-4; a possible D gene is TRBD1 (6 bases). CDR1 MNHEY and CDR2 SVGEGT come from the germline V gene. The CDR3 extends over 13 amino acids. V was trimmed by 8 bases and J by 2 bases, leaving 10 bases between them. The CDR3 DNA reads as TGTGCCAGCGTAGGGGGTTCCAAAAACATTCAGTACTTC. It is translated as CASVGGSKNIQYF.

V and J are TRBV25-1 and TRBJ2-3; the D call may be TRBD1 or TRBD2 (7 bases each). Germline V gene sequence: CDR1 MGHDK, CDR2 SYGVNS. Trimming shortened V by 3 bases and J by 0 bases, and 16 bases separated the two germline ends. The CDR3 has 17 residues. CDR3 nucleotides: TGTGCCAGCAGTGAGGAGACAGGGAGGGGAAGCACAGATACGCAGTATTTT. This translates into CASSEETGRGSTDTQYF.

This clonotype was seen a handful of times. The genes are TRBV9 and TRBJ2-7, with D perhaps TRBD2 (5 bases). Trimming shortened V by 0 bases and J by 5 bases, and 9 bases separated the two germline ends. Germline CDR1 is SGDLS and CDR2 is YYNGEE. This CDR3 spans 13 amino acids. CDR3 protein: CASSVEVSDEQYF. The CDR3 DNA is TGTGCCAGCAGCGTAGAGGTTAGCGACGAGCAGTACTTC.

This clonotype was recorded many times. V usage is TRBV28 and J usage is TRBJ2-3, with 7 bases lining up with TRBD1. Per the germline V gene, CDR1 is MDHEN and CDR2 is SYDVKM. V was clipped by 6 bases and J by 5 bases; unmatched bases: 14. The CDR3 consists of 16 residues. CDR3 DNA: TGTGCCAGCAGCCGCCGACAGGGTCTAGTGGGAGATACGCAGTATTTT. Protein sequence: CASSRRQGLVGDTQYF.

This clonotype was counted at least ten times. This chain links TRBV5-1 with TRBJ2-3, with 7 nucleotides matching TRBD1. The CDR3 covers 15 residues. Losses at the gene ends were 2 bases for V and 4 bases for J; bases not matched to a gene: 7. Germline-derived CDR1 and CDR2 are SGHRS and YFSETQ. The CDR3 protein is CASSLFGRGSDTQYF. The CDR3 nucleotides read TGCGCCAGCAGCTTATTTGGCAGGGGGTCAGATACGCAGTATTTT.

Remarks on this clonotype: This may be a read error: a much more frequent sequence differs by one nucleotide. The chain has TRBV6-5 and TRBJ1-2; D is undetermined. This CDR3 region has 16 residues. The germline CDR1 and CDR2 sequences are MNHEY and SVGAGI. The CDR3 DNA sequence: TGTACCAGCGTTGCTTCTTCTGGTGTGCGTGACTATGGCTACACCTTC. Translating gives CTSVASSGVRDYGYTF.

Details on this clonotype: This may be a read error, as it is one base from a much larger clone. The chain uses TRBV7-9 and TRBJ2-7; tentative D call: TRBD1 (5 bases). Per the germline V gene, CDR1 is SEHNR and CDR2 is FQNEAQ (reference sequence). The CDR3 extends over 14 amino acids. In DNA form, the CDR3 reads TGTGCCAGCAGCATAAACAGGTCCTCCCACGAGCAGTACTTC. Translation gives CASSINRSSHEQYF.

The chain recombines TRBV28 with TRBJ2-7; 7 bases map to TRBD2. Germline trimming cut 6 bases from V and 2 bases from J; bases unmatched to any gene: 13. CDR1 MDHEN and CDR2 SYDVKM come from the germline V gene. CDR3 length equals 16 residues. The CDR3 DNA is TGTGCCAGCAGCTGGAAAACCGGGACTAACACCTACGAGCAGTACTTC. Protein sequence: CASSWKTGTNTYEQYF.

This clonotype was found many times. This chain links TRBV7-8 with TRBJ1-5; possibly TRBD1 for D (5 bases). The CDR3 loop spans 15 amino acids. Trimming left V 1 base short and J 0 bases short, with 7 bases between. Germline CDR1 and CDR2: SGHVS and FQNEAQ. The CDR3 loop is CASSLDRYSNQPQHF. The CDR3 region has the DNA TGTGCCAGCAGCTTAGACAGGTATAGCAATCAGCCCCAGCATTTT.

The table lists this clonotype with a few counts. The chain links TRBV13 to TRBJ1-2; D uncertain. Germline V gene sequence: CDR1 PRHDT, CDR2 FYEKMQ (reference sequence). The CDR3 length is 14 residues. Trimming pared 0 bases from V and 1 base from J, leaving 6 bases between. The CDR3 loop reads CASSLGRVNYGYTF. The CDR3 bases are TGTGCCAGCAGCTTAGGAAGGGTTAACTATGGCTACACCTTC.

The rearrangement links TRBV27 to TRBJ2-3, with D perhaps TRBD1 (6 bases). From germline, CDR1 is MNHEY and CDR2 SMNVEV (reference sequence). V gave up 1 base and J gave up 4 bases, with 27 bases separating them. CDR3 length: 20 residues. CDR3 nucleotide sequence: TGTGCCAGCAGTTTATACCCACTGATTCCGGGTCCAGGGGATCCAGATACGCAGTATTTT. This translates into CASSLYPLIPGPGDPDTQYF.

This clonotype has ten or more counts. This rearrangement joins TRBV7-9 to TRBJ2-5; 10 positions match TRBD1. Germline CDR1 reads SEHNR; CDR2 reads FQNEAQ (reference sequence). CDR3 length equals 15 residues. V lost 6 bases, J lost 2 bases, and 6 bases stayed unmatched. CDR3 protein: CASRRTGGGQETQYF. The CDR3 DNA sequence: TGTGCCAGCAGAAGGACAGGGGGGGGGCAAGAGACCCAGTACTTC.